Shown below are 11 T cell receptor beta chains from a single sample sequenced in a study of chemoradiotherapy in HPV16-positive cancers. Sequencing was performed with immunoSEQ multiplex PCR; in TCRdb, only in-frame clones are kept and a portion is missing. The sample lists under 35,000 clones; 93% were seen once. The sequences come from blood, collected from a patient who underwent chemoradiotherapy. The receptors were sampled from a human donor with HPV-associated anogenital cancer.

V is TRBV19 and J is TRBJ2-5, with 7 bases that match TRBD2. Trimming at V came to 7 bases and at J to 3 bases, leaving 8 bases not matched to a gene. Germline lookup yields CDR1 LNHDA and CDR2 SQIVND (reference sequence). The CDR3 is 14 residues long. The CDR3 bases are TGTGCCAGTAAATCCCTTGGGAGGGAAGAGACCCAGTACTTC. Its translation: CASKSLGREETQYF.

The rearrangement joins TRBV5-1 to TRBJ1-1; possible D gene TRBD1, 6 bases. The CDR3 is 14 residues long. Germline V gives CDR1 SGHRS, CDR2 YFSETQ. Trimming cost V 3 bases and J 4 bases, with 13 bases left between them. The DNA of the CDR3 is TGCGCCAGCAGCTCAACAGGGAGCGGCACTGAAGCTTTCTTT. Its translation is CASSSTGSGTEAFF.

This clone was detected once. This sequence joins TRBV4-1 and TRBJ2-7; 9 bases line up with TRBD1. V lost 3 bases to trimming and J lost 7 bases; unmatched junction nucleotides: 4. Germline V gene sequence: CDR1 MGHRA, CDR2 YSYEKL. CDR3 length equals 13 residues. The CDR3 loop is CASSQNRGREQYF. The DNA for the CDR3 is TGCGCCAGCAGCCAGAACAGGGGGCGGGAGCAGTACTTC.

The V call is TRBV14, the J call TRBJ2-1; tentative D call: TRBD1 (6 bases). This CDR3 has 15 residues. Germline CDR1 and CDR2: SGHDN and FVKESK. The V and J ends lost 4 bases and 4 bases respectively, with 14 bases between them. The CDR3 DNA follows: TGTGCCAGCAGCCGCGTAAGGACAGTGTACAATGAGCAGTTCTTC. As protein: CASSRVRTVYNEQFF.

The V gene is TRBV5-3, the J gene TRBJ2-7; D is uncertain. TRBV5-3 is identified as an open reading frame with a role that is uncertain. The CDR3 spans 12 residues. V was trimmed by 0 bases and J by 1 base, leaving 2 bases between them. The CDR3 nucleotides read TGTGCCAGAAGCTTGGGGTCCTACGAGCAGTACTTC. Its protein product is CARSLGSYEQYF.

The chain has TRBV9 and TRBJ2-2; TRBD1 matches 9 bases. The J segment lost 4 bases and the V segment lost 5 bases, leaving 9 bases of the junction unmatched. Germline-derived CDR1 and CDR2 are SGDLS and YYNGEE. This CDR3 comprises 16 residues. Written as DNA, the CDR3 is TGTGCCAGCAGGAAGACAGGGGGAGAGGGCACCGGGGAGCTGTTTTTT. It codes for CASRKTGGEGTGELFF. Complete variable domain (other parts from reference TRBV9 and TRBJ2-2): DSGVTQTPKHLITATGQRVTLRCSPRSGDLSVYWYQQSLDQGLQFLIQYYNGEERAKGNILERFSAQQFPDLHSELNLSSLELGDSALYFCASRKTGGEGTGELFFGEGSRLTVL.

The V and J genes are TRBV14 and TRBJ2-7; 12 bases agree with TRBD2. Germline V gene lookup returns CDR1 SGHDN and CDR2 FVKESK. V shed 6 bases and J 4 bases; nucleotides not matched to a gene: 7. The CDR3 runs 15 residues. The CDR3 DNA reads as TGTGCCAGCAGTCTTTCTAGCGGGAGGGCTTACGAGCAGTACTTC. Translation: CASSLSSGRAYEQYF.

The genes are TRBV18 and TRBJ2-5, with 7 positions matching TRBD2. Germline V gene sequence: CDR1 KGHSH, CDR2 LQKENI. The CDR3 has 16 residues. Trimming removed 1 base from V and 1 base from J; junction bases left unmatched: 6. The DNA of the CDR3 is TGTGCCAGCTCACCACGTTATACTAGCGTCCAAGAGACCCAGTACTTC. This encodes CASSPRYTSVQETQYF. The full variable domain, in which reference TRBV18 and TRBJ2-5 provide the parts outside the CDR3, is NAGVMQNPRHLVRRRGQEARLRCSPMKGHSHVYWYRQLPEEGLKFMVYLQKENIIDESGMPKERFSAEFPKEGPSILRIQQVVRGDSAAYFCASSPRYTSVQETQYFGPGTRLLVL.

The chain has TRBV29-1 and TRBJ2-5; no clear D gene. The germline V gene has CDR1 SQVTM and CDR2 ANQGSEA. The length of the CDR3 is 13 residues. Trimming left V 2 bases short and J 3 bases short, with 10 bases between. The CDR3 sequence is CSVEYIRKETQYF. The CDR3 DNA follows: TGCAGCGTTGAATATATTAGGAAAGAGACCCAGTACTTC.

The chain has TRBV14 and TRBJ1-3; no clear D. Germline V CDR1 and CDR2: SGHDN, FVKESK. The CDR3 length is 16 residues. Trimming took 0 bases from V and 0 from J, leaving 9 bases between them. The CDR3 nucleotides read TGTGCCAGCAGCCAAGACGTAAGAAGCTCTGGAAACACCATATATTTT. This encodes CASSQDVRSSGNTIYF.

The rearrangement joins TRBV2 to TRBJ2-4; tentatively, D is TRBD2 (6 bases). The CDR3 has 13 residues. The germline V and J ends were trimmed by 8 bases and 4 bases, with 12 bases remaining between them. Germline CDR1 SNHLY, CDR2 FYNNEI. This chain's CDR3 is CASSPAGKNIQYF. The CDR3 nucleotides are TGTGCCAGCTCCCCCGCGGGAAAAAACATTCAGTACTTC.